One and the same sample provided the 13 T cell receptor beta chains below, sequenced in a study of cytomegalovirus exposure and HLA in healthy donors. 60 Vbeta and 13 Jbeta primers were used in PCR. Profiled with immunoSEQ multiplex PCR; TCRdb holds only in-frame clones, not every one. The data show 100,000 to 150,000 clones, over 65% seen once. The sequenced sample was PBMCs. These receptors were taken from a man younger than 40 in good health and CMV-seronegative.

This chain links TRBV25-1 with TRBJ1-4; possible D gene TRBD1, 6 bases. V lost 3 bases to trimming and J lost 4 bases, with 12 bases between them. The germline CDR1 and CDR2 sequences are MGHDK and SYGVNS. The CDR3 runs 15 residues. The CDR3 sequence: CASSDMDRHNEKLFF. The DNA of the CDR3 is TGTGCCAGCAGTGACATGGACAGACATAATGAAAAACTGTTTTTT.

This chain uses TRBV29-1 with TRBJ2-7, with 8 positions matching TRBD1. The V segment lost 7 bases and the J segment 3 bases; nucleotides outside the gene matches: 5. Germline CDR1 is SQVTM and CDR2 is ANQGSEA. This CDR3 comprises 12 residues. The CDR3 protein is CSGLTGVYEQYF. In DNA form, the CDR3 reads TGCAGCGGTCTGACAGGGGTCTACGAGCAGTACTTC.

The chain links TRBV5-4 to TRBJ2-5; 8 positions match TRBD1. V was clipped by 0 bases and J by 5 bases; unmatched bases: 6. This CDR3 is 15 amino acids long. CDR1 is SGHNT, CDR2 YYREEE, per germline (reference sequence). The CDR3 protein is CASSLVQGGGETQYF. CDR3 DNA: TGTGCCAGCAGCTTGGTACAGGGGGGTGGGGAGACCCAGTACTTC. The full variable domain, completed using reference TRBV5-4 and TRBJ2-5, is ETGVTQSPTHLIKTRGQQVTLRCSSQSGHNTVSWYQQALGQGPQFIFQYYREEENGRGNFPPRFSGLQFPNYSSELNVNALELDDSALYLCASSLVQGGGETQYFGPGTRLLVL.

The CDR3 spells CASSLVQGANTGELFF. The CDR3 DNA is TGTGCCAGCAGCTTAGTACAGGGGGCGAACACCGGGGAGCTGTTTTTT. The rearrangement uses TRBV11-2 and TRBJ2-2; 8 nucleotides agree with TRBD1. The CDR3 is 16 residues long. The V and J ends lost 1 base and 0 bases, in that order; junction bases with no gene match: 1. Germline CDR1 is SGHAT and CDR2 is FQNNGV.

The genes are TRBV4-1 and TRBJ1-1, with TRBD1 matching 9 bases. The CDR3 consists of 16 residues. The trim removed 4 bases at V and 1 base at J, leaving 7 bases unmatched. Germline V gene data show CDR1 as MGHRA and CDR2 as YSYEKL. The CDR3 is CASSLLWTGENTEAFF. As DNA, the CDR3 is TGCGCCAGCAGCCTTCTCTGGACAGGGGAGAACACTGAAGCTTTCTTT.

This rearrangement joins TRBV28 to TRBJ1-5; 7 nucleotides align to TRBD1. Per the germline V gene, CDR1 is MDHEN and CDR2 is SYDVKM. The CDR3 extends over 17 amino acids. V shed 3 bases, J shed 0 bases, and the junction held 8 bases outside the gene matches. CDR3 region: CASSFPPGGNSNQPQHF. The CDR3 DNA reads as TGTGCCAGCAGTTTCCCCCCAGGGGGGAATAGCAATCAGCCCCAGCATTTT.

This clone was observed a few times. The genes are TRBV6-5 and TRBJ2-1, with D maybe TRBD1 (6 bases). This CDR3 spans 14 amino acids. The germline CDR1 and CDR2 sequences are MNHEY and SVGAGI. With 6 bases removed from V and 4 bases from J, the gap between germline ends came to 13 bases. The CDR3 sequence is CASRTKGEYNEQFF. Written as DNA, the CDR3 is TGTGCCAGCAGGACAAAGGGGGAGTACAATGAGCAGTTCTTC.

The chain recombines TRBV12-5 with TRBJ2-3; 7 bases line up with TRBD2. Germline V CDR1 and CDR2: LGHNT, FRNRAP. The length of the CDR3 is 17 residues. V lost 6 bases and J lost 0; bases outside the gene matches: 12. The CDR3 here is CASGIVVAGDSTDTQYF. The CDR3 DNA sequence: TGTGCTAGTGGGATTGTAGTGGCGGGGGATAGCACAGATACGCAGTATTTT. The entire variable domain, with the rest obtained from reference TRBV12-5 and TRBJ2-3, is as follows: DARVTQTPRHKVTEMGQEVTMRCQPILGHNTVFWYRQTMMQGLELLAYFRNRAPLDDSGMPKDRFSAEMPDATLATLKIQPSEPRDSAVYFCASGIVVAGDSTDTQYFGPGTRLTVL.

The V gene is TRBV18, the J gene TRBJ2-3; D is ambiguous. The CDR3 runs to 12 residues. Deletions cut 3 bases from V and 6 bases from J, with 7 bases between. Per germline, CDR1 KGHSH and CDR2 LQKENI. CDR3 amino acids: CASSPFRDTQYF. The CDR3 DNA is TGTGCCAGCTCACCCTTTCGGGATACGCAGTATTTT.

The chain recombines TRBV18 with TRBJ2-7, with TRBD2 identical over 8 bases. The CDR3 is 14 residues long. Germline lookup yields CDR1 KGHSH and CDR2 LQKENI. V lost 3 bases, J lost 3 bases, and 4 bases stayed unmatched. CDR3 bases: TGTGCCAGCTCACCGGGACTAGATAACTACGAGCAGTACTTC. Residues: CASSPGLDNYEQYF.

This clone was seen more than once but under ten times. This rearrangement joins TRBV30 to TRBJ2-5; 9 nucleotides align to TRBD2. The J segment lost 5 bases and the V segment lost 0 bases, leaving 7 bases of the junction unmatched. The V gene's germline CDR1 is GTSNPN and CDR2 SVGIG (reference sequence). The CDR3 loop spans 15 amino acids. The CDR3 DNA sequence: TGTGCCTGGAGTGTAGGGCTAGCGGGGCACGAGACCCAGTACTTC. It codes for CAWSVGLAGHETQYF.

Written as DNA, the CDR3 is TGTGCCAGCAGCTTAGCCAGGGTAGAGACCCAGTACTTC. Its protein product is CASSLARVETQYF. V usage is TRBV7-8 and J usage is TRBJ2-5; maybe TRBD1 (5 bases). CDR1 and CDR2 (germline): SGHVS, FQNEAQ. V gave up 0 bases and J gave up 4 bases, with 6 bases separating them. The length of the CDR3 is 13 residues.

V usage is TRBV6-1 and J usage is TRBJ2-7, with D possibly being TRBD2 (5 bases). CDR1 MNHNS and CDR2 SASEGT come from the germline V gene. With 6 bases removed from V and 6 bases from J, the gap between germline ends came to 18 bases. This CDR3 spans 14 amino acids. CDR3 loop: CASRHDSLEGEQYF. The CDR3 nucleotides read TGTGCCAGCAGACATGACTCGCTTGAGGGCGAGCAGTACTTC.